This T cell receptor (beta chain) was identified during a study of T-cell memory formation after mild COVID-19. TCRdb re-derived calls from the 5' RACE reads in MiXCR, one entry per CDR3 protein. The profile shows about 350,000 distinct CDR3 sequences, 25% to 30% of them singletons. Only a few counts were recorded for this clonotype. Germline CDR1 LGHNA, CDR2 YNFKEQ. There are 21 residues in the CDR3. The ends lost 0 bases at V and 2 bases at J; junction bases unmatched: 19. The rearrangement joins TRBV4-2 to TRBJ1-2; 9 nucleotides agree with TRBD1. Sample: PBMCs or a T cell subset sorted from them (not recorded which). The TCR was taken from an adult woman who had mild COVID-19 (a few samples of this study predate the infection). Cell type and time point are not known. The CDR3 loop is CASSQETGGTLGSRGNYGYTF. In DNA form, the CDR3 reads TGTGCCAGCAGCCAAGAGACAGGGGGGACCCTTGGTTCCCGGGGAAACTATGGCTACACCTTC.